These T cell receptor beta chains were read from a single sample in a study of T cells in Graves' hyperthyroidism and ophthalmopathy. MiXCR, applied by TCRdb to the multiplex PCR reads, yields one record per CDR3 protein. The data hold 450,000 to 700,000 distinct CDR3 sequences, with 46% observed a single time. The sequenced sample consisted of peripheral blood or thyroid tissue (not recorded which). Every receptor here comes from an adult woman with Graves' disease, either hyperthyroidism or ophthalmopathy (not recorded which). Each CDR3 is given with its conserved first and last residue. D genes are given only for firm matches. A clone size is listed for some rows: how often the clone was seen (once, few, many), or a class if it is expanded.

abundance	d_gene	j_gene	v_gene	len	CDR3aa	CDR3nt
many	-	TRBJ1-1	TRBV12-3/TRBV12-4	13	CASRVGKITEAFF	TGTGCCAGCAGGGTCGGGAAGATAACTGAAGCTTTCTTT
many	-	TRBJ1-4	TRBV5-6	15	CASTGGHPRQEKLFF	TGTGCCAGCACCGGAGGACACCCACGACAGGAAAAACTGTTTTTT
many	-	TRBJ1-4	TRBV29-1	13	CSVSSQAVEKLFF	TGCAGCGTTTCATCTCAGGCGGTTGAAAAACTGTTTTTT
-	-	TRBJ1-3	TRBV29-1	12	CSVGGPGNTIYF	TGCAGCGTAGGGGGGCCTGGAAACACCATATATTTT
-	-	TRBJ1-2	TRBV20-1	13	CSATKGDDYGYTF	TGCAGTGCCACTAAGGGGGATGACTATGGCTACACCTTC
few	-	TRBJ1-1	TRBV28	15	CASSSLEVLNTEAFF	TGTGCCAGCAGTTCATTAGAGGTCCTTAACACTGAAGCTTTCTTT
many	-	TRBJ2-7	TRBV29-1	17	CSVGDLSGSAYSYEQYF	TGCAGCGTTGGAGATTTGAGCGGCAGCGCATACTCCTACGAGCAGTACTTC
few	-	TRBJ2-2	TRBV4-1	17	CASSQDRARTLTGELFF	TGCGCCAGCAGCCAAGATAGGGCCAGAACCCTCACCGGGGAGCTGTTTTTT
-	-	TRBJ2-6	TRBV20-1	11	CSATPRWDEAF	TGCAGTGCTACCCCCCGGTGGGATGAAGCTTTC
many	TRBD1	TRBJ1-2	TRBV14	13	CASSQHRGYGYTF	TGTGCCAGCAGCCAACACAGGGGCTATGGCTACACCTTC
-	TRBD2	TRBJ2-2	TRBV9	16	CASSVARGGGTGELFF	TGTGCCAGCAGCGTAGCTCGGGGGGGAGGCACCGGGGAGCTGTTTTTT
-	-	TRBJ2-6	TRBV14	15	CASSLQADGANVLTF	TGTGCCAGCTCGCTTCAGGCGGATGGGGCCAACGTCCTGACTTTC
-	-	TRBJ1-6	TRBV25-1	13	CARPSGGDSPLHF	TGTGCTCGCCCGTCGGGGGGTGATTCACCCCTCCACTTT
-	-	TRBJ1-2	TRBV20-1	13	CSYPEGEDYGYTF	TGCAGTTACCCGGAGGGGGAGGACTATGGCTACACCTTC
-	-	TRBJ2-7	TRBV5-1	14	CASSLWGVTNEQYF	TGCGCCAGCAGCTTGTGGGGGGTGACGAACGAGCAGTACTTC
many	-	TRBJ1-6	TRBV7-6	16	CASSLALEGLRSPLHF	TGTGCCAGCAGCTTAGCGCTAGAGGGGCTCCGGTCACCCCTCCACTTT
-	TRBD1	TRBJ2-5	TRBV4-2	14	CASSYTGGSETQYF	TGTGCCAGCAGTTACACAGGGGGGTCGGAGACCCAGTACTTC
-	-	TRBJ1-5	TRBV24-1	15	CATSETGRRDQPQHF	TGTGCCACCAGTGAGACCGGGAGAAGAGATCAGCCCCAGCATTTT
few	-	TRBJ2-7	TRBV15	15	CATSRPSVNSYEQYF	TGTGCCACCAGCAGACCCTCAGTCAACTCCTACGAGCAGTACTTC
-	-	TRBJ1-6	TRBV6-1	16	CASSLNPSSYNSPLHF	TGTGCCAGCAGTCTCAATCCGAGCTCCTATAATTCACCCCTCCACTTT
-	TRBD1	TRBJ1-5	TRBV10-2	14	CASSEDRENQPQHF	TGCGCCAGCAGTGAGGACAGGGAAAATCAGCCCCAGCATTTT
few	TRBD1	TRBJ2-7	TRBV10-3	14	CAISVDRASYEQYF	TGTGCCATCAGTGTGGACAGGGCCTCCTACGAGCAGTACTTC
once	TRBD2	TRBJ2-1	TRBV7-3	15	CASSLMAGGSNEQFF	TGTGCCAGCAGCTTAATGGCGGGAGGATCCAATGAGCAGTTCTTC
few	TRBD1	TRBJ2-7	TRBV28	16	CASSPSLGTGTYEQYF	TGTGCCAGCAGTCCATCCCTCGGGACAGGGACCTACGAGCAGTACTTC
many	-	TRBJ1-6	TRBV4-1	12	CASSRSDSPLHF	TGCGCCAGCAGCCGGTCCGATTCACCCCTCCACTTT
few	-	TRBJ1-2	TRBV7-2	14	CASSSSGNGYGYTF	TGTGCCAGCAGCTCCTCCGGAAACGGCTATGGCTACACCTTC
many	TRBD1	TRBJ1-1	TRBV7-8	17	CASSFTGTGDGVTEAFF	TGTGCCAGCAGCTTCACCGGGACAGGGGACGGGGTCACTGAAGCTTTCTTT
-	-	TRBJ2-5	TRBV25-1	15	CASSSAGYIGETQYF	TGTGCCAGCAGTTCCGCTGGGTACATCGGTGAGACCCAGTACTTC
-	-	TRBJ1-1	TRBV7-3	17	CASSLTGGIKGNTEAFF	TGTGCCAGCAGCTTAACCGGGGGCATAAAAGGGAACACTGAAGCTTTCTTT
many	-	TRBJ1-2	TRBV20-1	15	CSARVGRFVNYGYTF	TGCAGTGCTAGAGTGGGTCGCTTCGTTAACTATGGCTACACCTTC
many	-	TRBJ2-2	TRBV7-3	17	CASGSGSPMGNTGELFF	TGTGCCAGCGGTTCAGGGAGCCCGATGGGGAACACCGGGGAGCTGTTTTTT
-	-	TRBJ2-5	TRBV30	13	CAWSQGRRETQYF	TGTGCCTGGTCCCAGGGGCGGAGGGAGACCCAGTACTTC
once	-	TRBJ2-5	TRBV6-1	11	CASSLRETKYF	TGTGCCAGCAGCCTGAGGGAAACCAAGTACTTC
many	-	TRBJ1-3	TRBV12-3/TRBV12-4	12	CASSFPGNTIYF	TGTGCCAGCAGTTTCCCAGGAAACACCATATATTTT
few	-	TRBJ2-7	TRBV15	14	CATSIIPPGDEQYF	TGTGCCACCAGCATTATACCCCCGGGCGACGAGCAGTACTTC
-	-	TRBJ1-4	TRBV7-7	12	CASSLDGGVLFF	TGTGCTAGCAGCTTAGATGGGGGCGTACTGTTTTTT
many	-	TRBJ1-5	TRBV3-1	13	CASSQDGVQPQHF	TGTGCCAGCAGCCAAGATGGCGTGCAGCCCCAGCATTTT
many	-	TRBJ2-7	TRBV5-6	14	CASSLPDSTYEQYF	TGTGCCAGCAGCCTGCCGGACAGCACGTACGAGCAGTACTTC
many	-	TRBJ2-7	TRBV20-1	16	CSARPKRLRWDYEQYF	TGCAGTGCTAGGCCCAAGAGGTTACGGTGGGACTACGAGCAGTACTTC
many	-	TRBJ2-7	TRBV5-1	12	CASSMQGREQYF	TGCGCCAGCAGTATGCAGGGTCGAGAGCAGTACTTC
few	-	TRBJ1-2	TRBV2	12	CASNGQIYGYTF	TGTGCCAGCAATGGACAGATCTATGGCTACACCTTC
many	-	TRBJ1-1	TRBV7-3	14	CASSIGDLNTEAFF	TGTGCCAGCAGCATCGGGGACCTGAACACTGAAGCTTTCTTT
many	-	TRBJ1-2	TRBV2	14	CASSPQGQIQGYTF	TGTGCCAGCAGTCCACAGGGACAAATCCAGGGCTACACCTTC
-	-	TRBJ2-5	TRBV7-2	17	CASSHPNRGGSRETQYF	TGTGCCAGCAGCCACCCCAACCGGGGAGGTTCAAGAGAGACCCAGTACTTC
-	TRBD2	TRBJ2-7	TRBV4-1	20	CASSREDWSGASGRTYEQYF	TGCGCCAGCAGCCGAGAGGATTGGTCAGGGGCCAGCGGGAGAACCTACGAGCAGTACTTC
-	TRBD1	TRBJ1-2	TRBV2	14	CASSKTGEGYGYTF	TGTGCCAGCAGTAAAACAGGGGAAGGGTATGGCTACACCTTC
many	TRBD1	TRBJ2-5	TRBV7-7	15	CASSFGTGGPETQYF	TGTGCTAGCAGCTTCGGGACAGGGGGTCCAGAGACCCAGTACTTC
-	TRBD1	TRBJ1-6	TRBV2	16	CASSVRPGTGNSPLHF	TGTGCCAGCAGTGTCCGTCCCGGGACAGGGAATTCACCCCTCCACTTT
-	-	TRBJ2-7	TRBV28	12	CASMGQPYEQYF	TGTGCCAGCATGGGGCAGCCCTACGAGCAGTACTTC
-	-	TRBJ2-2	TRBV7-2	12	CAYRARTGELFF	TGTGCCTATAGGGCTCGCACCGGGGAGCTGTTTTTT
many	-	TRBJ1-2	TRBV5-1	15	CASSLALRRGYGYTF	TGCGCCAGCAGCTTGGCCTTGCGGAGGGGCTATGGCTACACCTTC
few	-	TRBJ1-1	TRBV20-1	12	CSARARDAEAFF	TGCAGTGCTAGAGCACGGGACGCTGAAGCTTTCTTT
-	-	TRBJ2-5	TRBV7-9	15	CASSRGITGQETQYF	TGTGCCAGCAGCAGAGGCATAACAGGGCAAGAGACCCAGTACTTC
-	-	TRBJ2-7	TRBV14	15	CASSPRDNPYYEQYF	TGTGCCAGCAGCCCCCGGGACAACCCCTACTACGAGCAGTACTTC
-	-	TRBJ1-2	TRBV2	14	CASSELGPRKGYTF	TGTGCCAGCAGTGAATTGGGACCCAGGAAGGGCTACACCTTC